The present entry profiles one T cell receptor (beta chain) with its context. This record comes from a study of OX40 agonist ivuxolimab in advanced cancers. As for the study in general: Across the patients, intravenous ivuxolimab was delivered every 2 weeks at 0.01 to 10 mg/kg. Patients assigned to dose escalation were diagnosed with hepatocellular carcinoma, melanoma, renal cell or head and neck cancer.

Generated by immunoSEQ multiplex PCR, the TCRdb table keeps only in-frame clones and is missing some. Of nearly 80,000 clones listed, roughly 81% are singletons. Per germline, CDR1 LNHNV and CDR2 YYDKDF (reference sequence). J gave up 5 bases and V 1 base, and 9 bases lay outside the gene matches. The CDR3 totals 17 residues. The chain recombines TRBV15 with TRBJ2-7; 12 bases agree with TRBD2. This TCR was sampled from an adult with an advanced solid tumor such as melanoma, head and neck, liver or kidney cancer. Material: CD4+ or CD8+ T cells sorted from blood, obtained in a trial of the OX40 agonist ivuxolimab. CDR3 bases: TGTGCCACCAGCAGAGGTAGACTAGCGGGAGATCTCGACGAGCAGTACTTC. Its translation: CATSRGRLAGDLDEQYF.